These T cell receptor beta chains were read from a single sample in a study of cytomegalovirus exposure and HLA in healthy donors. Here immunoSEQ multiplex PCR was the method, and the copy in TCRdb shows in-frame clones only, minus some. The profile shows 80,000 to 130,000 clones, roughly four fifths of them singletons. The specimen sequenced was PBMCs. These receptors all stem from a male donor in good health and CMV-seropositive. CDR3s include the opening cysteine and the closing phenylalanine or tryptophan. D genes are given only for firm matches. Expanded clones are given a class, and other clones once, few, many or no size at all.

v_gene	d_gene	abundance	j_gene	CDR3nt	CDR3aa
TRBV4-2	TRBD1	-	TRBJ1-6	TGTGCCAGCAGCCAAGATACAGGGGAATCACCCCTCCACTTT	CASSQDTGESPLHF
TRBV9	TRBD1	once	TRBJ2-7	TGTGCCAGCAGCGCCCGGACAGGGAAGTCCTACGAGCAGTACTTC	CASSARTGKSYEQYF
TRBV4-3	-	-	TRBJ2-1	TGCGCCGGCAGCGAGGGAGGGACAGGAAATGAGCAGTTCTTC	CAGSEGGTGNEQFF
TRBV30	TRBD2	once	TRBJ2-1	TGTGCCTGGCCTCTAGCGGGGGGGGTTTTGGATGAGCAGTTCTTC	CAWPLAGGVLDEQFF
TRBV4-2	-	-	TRBJ1-1	TGTGCCAGCAGCCAAGATCATTCCCAGGGTAACACTGAAGCTTTCTTT	CASSQDHSQGNTEAFF
TRBV5-4	-	-	TRBJ1-2	TGTGCCAGCAGCTTCCTCCTCTATGGCTACACCTTC	CASSFLLYGYTF
TRBV5-4	-	-	TRBJ1-6	TGTGCCAGCAGGGAGGATAATTCACCCCTCCACTTT	CASREDNSPLHF
TRBV7-9	TRBD1	-	TRBJ1-4	TGTGCCAGCAGCTTAAACCCCCGCGGGACAGGAGATGAAAAACTGTTTTTT	CASSLNPRGTGDEKLFF
TRBV19	-	-	TRBJ1-6	TGTGCCACAACCGGAGCAGGGGATTCACCCCTCCACTTT	CATTGAGDSPLHF
TRBV5-4	TRBD1	-	TRBJ2-2	TGTGCCAGCAGCGTCGGACAGGTGACCACCGGGGAGCTGTTTTTT	CASSVGQVTTGELFF
TRBV6-5	-	-	TRBJ2-2	TGTGCCAGCAGCCGGACCCCGGGGGGGGAGCTGTTTTTT	CASSRTPGGELFF
TRBV11-3	TRBD1	-	TRBJ2-5	TGTGCCAGCAGCTTAGCTAATACGATACAGGGGGAATACTTC	CASSLANTIQGEYF
TRBV15	-	-	TRBJ1-2	TGTGCCACCAGCAGAGATTCCGGGACACCTAACTATGGCTACACCTTC	CATSRDSGTPNYGYTF
TRBV7-9	TRBD2	-	TRBJ2-5	TGTGCCAGCAGCGTTCCCTCTAGCGGGGGGGCCTTAGAGACCCAGTACTTC	CASSVPSSGGALETQYF
TRBV6-6	-	-	TRBJ1-2	TGTGCCAGCAGCCTTAACTATGGCTACACCTTC	CASSLNYGYTF
TRBV5-8	-	few	TRBJ2-3	TGTGCCAGCAGCTTGGCCAGGGGTGGCACAGATACGCAGTATTTT	CASSLARGGTDTQYF
TRBV6-5	TRBD1	-	TRBJ1-5	TGTGCCAGTGGGACAGGGGGTAGCAATCAGCCCCAGCATTTT	CASGTGGSNQPQHF
TRBV28	TRBD1	few	TRBJ1-2	TGTGCCAGCAGCGTCCCCTGGACAGGACTTACTAACTATGGCTACACCTTC	CASSVPWTGLTNYGYTF
TRBV7-2	TRBD2	-	TRBJ2-3	TGTGCCAGCAGCTTAGGGGGCGGGAGGGGCGCTCGGGCAGATACGCAGTATTTT	CASSLGGGRGARADTQYF
TRBV5-1	TRBD1	-	TRBJ2-7	TGCGCCAGCAGCACCCGGGACAGTCACTACGAGCAGTACTTC	CASSTRDSHYEQYF
TRBV9	TRBD1	-	TRBJ1-6	TGTGCCAGCAGCGTAGGACAGGGGGATAATTCACCCCTCCACTTT	CASSVGQGDNSPLHF
TRBV11-1	TRBD2	-	TRBJ2-3	TGTGCCAGCAGCACCCTACTAGCGGGGACAGCAGATACGCAGTATTTT	CASSTLLAGTADTQYF
TRBV2	-	once	TRBJ1-4	TGTGCCAGCATAGAGAGGAAAAATGAAAAACTGTTTTTT	CASIERKNEKLFF
TRBV6-6	TRBD1	-	TRBJ1-3	TGTGCCAGCAGTTCGACAGGGATCTCTGGAAACACCATATATTTT	CASSSTGISGNTIYF
TRBV5-1	-	-	TRBJ1-6	TGCGCCAGCAGCTTGGAGGGGTTAGGGATTACACCCCTCCACTTT	CASSLEGLGITPLHF
TRBV7-2	TRBD2	-	TRBJ2-7	TGTGCCAGCAGCTTGGGGTCCGGGACTAGAGGGGACGAGCAGTACTTC	CASSLGSGTRGDEQYF
TRBV14	-	once	TRBJ1-2	TGTGCCAGCAGCTCCACATCGAACTATGGCTACACCTTC	CASSSTSNYGYTF
TRBV7-9	TRBD1	once	TRBJ2-1	TGTGCCAGCAGCTTCTTAGGGACAGCTAGCTACAATGAGCAGTTCTTC	CASSFLGTASYNEQFF
TRBV7-9	TRBD1	-	TRBJ1-4	TGTGCCAGCAGCCTCGGACAGGGGAATGAAAAACTGTTTTTT	CASSLGQGNEKLFF
TRBV7-8	-	-	TRBJ1-1	TGTGCCAGCAGCCTTTGGGGGGACGAAGCTTTCTTT	CASSLWGDEAFF
TRBV11-2	TRBD1	few	TRBJ2-1	TGTGCCAGCAGCCAAAAGGGGGACAGGGGCCCTTACAATGAGCAGTTCTTC	CASSQKGDRGPYNEQFF
TRBV5-1	-	-	TRBJ1-5	TGCGCCAGCAGCTTGGGGGCCTATAGCAATCAGCCCCAGCATTTT	CASSLGAYSNQPQHF
TRBV19	TRBD1	-	TRBJ2-7	TGTGCCAGTAGTATCGGCCAGGGGGACTCCTACGAGCAGTACTTC	CASSIGQGDSYEQYF
TRBV2	TRBD2	-	TRBJ2-7	TGTGCCAGCAGAAACCCTAGCGGGGACTACGAGCAGTACTTC	CASRNPSGDYEQYF
TRBV15	-	-	TRBJ2-1	TGTGCCACCAGCAGGGAGGTTGGGGGGGCGTATGAGCAGTTCTTC	CATSREVGGAYEQFF
TRBV19	-	-	TRBJ1-5	TGTGCCAGTAGCCGGGGGAGAAATGGCAATCAGCCCCAGCATTTT	CASSRGRNGNQPQHF
TRBV4-1	TRBD1	-	TRBJ1-1	TGCGCCAGCAGCCATGCAGTGGGGACAGGAAAAAACACTGAAGCTTTCTTT	CASSHAVGTGKNTEAFF